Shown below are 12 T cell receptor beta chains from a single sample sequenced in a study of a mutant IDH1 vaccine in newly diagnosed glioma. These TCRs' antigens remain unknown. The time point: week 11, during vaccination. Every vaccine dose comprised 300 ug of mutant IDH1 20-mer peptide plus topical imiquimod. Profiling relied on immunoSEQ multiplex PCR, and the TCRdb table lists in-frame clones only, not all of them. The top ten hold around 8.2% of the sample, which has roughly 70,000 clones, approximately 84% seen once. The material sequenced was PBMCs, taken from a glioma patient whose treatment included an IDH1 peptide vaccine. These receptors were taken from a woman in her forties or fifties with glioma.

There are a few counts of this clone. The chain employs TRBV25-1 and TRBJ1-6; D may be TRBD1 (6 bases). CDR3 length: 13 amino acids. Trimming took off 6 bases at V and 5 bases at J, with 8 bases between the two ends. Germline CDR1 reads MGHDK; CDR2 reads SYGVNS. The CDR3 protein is CASSGQNNSPLHF. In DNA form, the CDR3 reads TGTGCCAGCAGCGGACAGAATAATTCACCCCTCCACTTT.

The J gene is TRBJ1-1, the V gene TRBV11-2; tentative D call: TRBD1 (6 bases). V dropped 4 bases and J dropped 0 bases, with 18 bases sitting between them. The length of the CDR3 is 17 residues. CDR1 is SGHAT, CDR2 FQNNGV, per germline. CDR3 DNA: TGTGCCAGCAGCTGGATCCGGGACACAAATCTGAACACTGAAGCTTTCTTT. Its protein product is CASSWIRDTNLNTEAFF. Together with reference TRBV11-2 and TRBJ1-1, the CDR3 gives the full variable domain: EAGVAQSPRYKIIEKRQSVAFWCNPISGHATLYWYQQILGQGPKLLIQFQNNGVVDDSQLPKDRFSAERLKGVDSTLKIQPAKLEDSAVYLCASSWIRDTNLNTEAFFGQGTRLTVV.

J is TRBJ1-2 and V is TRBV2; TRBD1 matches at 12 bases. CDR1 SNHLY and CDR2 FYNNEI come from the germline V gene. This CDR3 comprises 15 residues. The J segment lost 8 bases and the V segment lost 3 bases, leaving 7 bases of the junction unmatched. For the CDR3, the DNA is TGTGCCAGCAGTGATGAGGGACAGGGGGCTCGGGGCTACACCTTC. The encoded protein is CASSDEGQGARGYTF.

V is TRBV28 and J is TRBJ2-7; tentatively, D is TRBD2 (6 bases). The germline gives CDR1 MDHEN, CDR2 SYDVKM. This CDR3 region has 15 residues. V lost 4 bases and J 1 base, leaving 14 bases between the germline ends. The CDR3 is CASSSAGAGSYEQYF. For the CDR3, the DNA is TGTGCCAGCAGTTCGGCCGGGGCGGGGTCCTACGAGCAGTACTTC.

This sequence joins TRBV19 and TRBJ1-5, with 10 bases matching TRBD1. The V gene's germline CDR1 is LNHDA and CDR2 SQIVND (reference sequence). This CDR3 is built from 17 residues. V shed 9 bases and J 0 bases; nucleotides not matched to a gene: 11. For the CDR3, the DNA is TGTGCCAGCAAGGACAGGGGGACCACTTATAGCAATCAGCCCCAGCATTTT. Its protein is CASKDRGTTYSNQPQHF.

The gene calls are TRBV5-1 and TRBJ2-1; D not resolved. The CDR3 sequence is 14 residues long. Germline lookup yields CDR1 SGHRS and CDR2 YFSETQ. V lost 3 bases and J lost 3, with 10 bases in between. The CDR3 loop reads CASSSSSGYNEQFF. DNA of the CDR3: TGCGCCAGCAGCTCGTCGTCTGGCTACAATGAGCAGTTCTTC.

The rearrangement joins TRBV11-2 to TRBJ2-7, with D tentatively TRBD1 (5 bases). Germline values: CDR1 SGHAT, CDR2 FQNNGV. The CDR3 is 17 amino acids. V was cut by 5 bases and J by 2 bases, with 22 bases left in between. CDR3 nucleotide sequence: TGTGCCAGCAGCCCCCCAGGAAGGGGTAATCACGCCTACGAGCAGTACTTC. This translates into CASSPPGRGNHAYEQYF.

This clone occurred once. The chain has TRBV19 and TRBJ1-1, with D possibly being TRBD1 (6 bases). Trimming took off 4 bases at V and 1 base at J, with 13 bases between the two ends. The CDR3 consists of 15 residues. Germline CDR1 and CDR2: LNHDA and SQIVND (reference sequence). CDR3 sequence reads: CASSKEGVPNTEAFF. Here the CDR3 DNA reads TGTGCCAGTAGTAAGGAGGGGGTACCGAACACTGAAGCTTTCTTT.

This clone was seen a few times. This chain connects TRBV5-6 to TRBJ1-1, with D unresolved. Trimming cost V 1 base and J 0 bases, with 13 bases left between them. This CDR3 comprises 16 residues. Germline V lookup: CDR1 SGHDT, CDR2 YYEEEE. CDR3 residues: CASSLLTFVMNTEAFF. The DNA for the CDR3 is TGTGCCAGCAGCTTGCTTACCTTTGTTATGAACACTGAAGCTTTCTTT.

The CDR3 region has the DNA TGTGCCAGCAGCTTAACAGGGAGCGAGCAGTACTTC. Translating it yields CASSLTGSEQYF. The chain uses TRBV7-9 and TRBJ2-7, with D tentatively TRBD1 (6 bases). Trimming left V 2 bases short and J 6 bases short, with 8 bases between. The CDR3 spans 12 residues. The V gene's germline CDR1 is SEHNR and CDR2 FQNEAQ (reference sequence). Combining the CDR3 with reference TRBV7-9 and TRBJ2-7 gives the whole variable domain DTGVSQNPRHKITKRGQNVTFRCDPISEHNRLYWYRQTLGQGPEFLTYFQNEAQLEKSRLLSDRFSAERPKGSFSTLEIQRTEQGDSAMYLCASSLTGSEQYFGPGTRLTVT.

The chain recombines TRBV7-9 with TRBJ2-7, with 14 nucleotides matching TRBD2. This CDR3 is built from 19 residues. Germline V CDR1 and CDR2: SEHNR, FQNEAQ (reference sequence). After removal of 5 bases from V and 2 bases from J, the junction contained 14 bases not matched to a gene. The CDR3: CASSQNTGLAGERPYEQYF. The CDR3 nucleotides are TGTGCCAGCAGCCAGAACACGGGACTAGCGGGGGAGCGCCCCTACGAGCAGTACTTC.

The CDR3 DNA follows: TGCGCCAGCAGGAGATCACCCCTCCACTTT. Its protein product is CASRRSPLHF. The V gene is TRBV5-1, the J gene TRBJ1-6; D ambiguous. The CDR3 is made up of 10 amino acids. The germline V gene encodes CDR1 SGHRS and CDR2 YFSETQ. With 5 bases removed from V and 10 bases from J, the gap between germline ends came to 4 bases. Drawing the rest from reference TRBV5-1 and TRBJ1-6, the complete variable domain is KAGVTQTPRYLIKTRGQQVTLSCSPISGHRSVSWYQQTPGQGLQFLFEYFSETQRNKGNFPGRFSGRQFSNSRSEMNVSTLELGDSALYLCASRRSPLHFGNGTRLTVT.